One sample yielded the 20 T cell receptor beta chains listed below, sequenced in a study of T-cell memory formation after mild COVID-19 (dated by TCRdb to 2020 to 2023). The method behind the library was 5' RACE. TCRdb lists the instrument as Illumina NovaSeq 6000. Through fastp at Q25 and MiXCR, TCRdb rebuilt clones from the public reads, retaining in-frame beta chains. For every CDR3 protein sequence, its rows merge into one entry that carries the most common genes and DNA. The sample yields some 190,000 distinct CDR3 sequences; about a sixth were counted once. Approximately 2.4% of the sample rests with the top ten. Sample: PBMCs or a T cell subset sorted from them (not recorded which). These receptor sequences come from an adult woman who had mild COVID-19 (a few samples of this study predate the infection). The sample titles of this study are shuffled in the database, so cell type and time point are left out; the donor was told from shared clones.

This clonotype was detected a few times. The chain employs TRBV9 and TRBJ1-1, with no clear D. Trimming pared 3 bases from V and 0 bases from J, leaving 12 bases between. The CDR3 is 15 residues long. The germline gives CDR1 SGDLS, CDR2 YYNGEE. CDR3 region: CASSGGPVMNTEAFF. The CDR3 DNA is TGTGCCAGCAGCGGAGGTCCAGTCATGAACACTGAAGCTTTCTTT.

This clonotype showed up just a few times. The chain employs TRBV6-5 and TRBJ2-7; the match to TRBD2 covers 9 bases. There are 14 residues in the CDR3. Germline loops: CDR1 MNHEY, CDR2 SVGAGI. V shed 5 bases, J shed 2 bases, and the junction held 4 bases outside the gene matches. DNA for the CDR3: TGTGCCAGCAGTCGGACTAGCGTCGCCTACGAGCAGTACTTC. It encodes CASSRTSVAYEQYF.

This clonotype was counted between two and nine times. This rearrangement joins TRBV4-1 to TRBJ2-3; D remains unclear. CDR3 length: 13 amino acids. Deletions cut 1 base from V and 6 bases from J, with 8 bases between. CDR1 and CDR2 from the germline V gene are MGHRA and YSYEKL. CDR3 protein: CASSQGVRDTQYF. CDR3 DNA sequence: TGCGCCAGCAGCCAAGGTGTCCGTGATACGCAGTATTTT.

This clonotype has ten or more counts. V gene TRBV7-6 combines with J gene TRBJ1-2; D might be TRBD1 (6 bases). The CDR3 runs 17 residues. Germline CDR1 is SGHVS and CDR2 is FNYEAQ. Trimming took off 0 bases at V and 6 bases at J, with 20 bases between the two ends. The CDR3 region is CASSLAPNTGGLDGYTF. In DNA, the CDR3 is TGTGCCAGCAGCTTAGCGCCTAATACGGGGGGCCTTGATGGCTACACCTTC.

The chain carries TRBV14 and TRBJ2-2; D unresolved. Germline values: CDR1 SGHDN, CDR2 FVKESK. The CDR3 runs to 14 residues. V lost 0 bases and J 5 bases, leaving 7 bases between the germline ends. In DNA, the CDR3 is TGTGCCAGCAGCCAAGATCTCAGAACCGGGGAGCTGTTTTTT. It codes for CASSQDLRTGELFF.

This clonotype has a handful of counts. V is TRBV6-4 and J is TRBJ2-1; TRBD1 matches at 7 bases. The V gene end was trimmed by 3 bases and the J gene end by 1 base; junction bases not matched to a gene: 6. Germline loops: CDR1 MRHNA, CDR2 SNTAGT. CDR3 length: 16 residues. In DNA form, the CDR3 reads TGTGCCAGCAGTGAGGCATACAGGGGATCCTACAATGAGCAGTTCTTC. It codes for CASSEAYRGSYNEQFF.

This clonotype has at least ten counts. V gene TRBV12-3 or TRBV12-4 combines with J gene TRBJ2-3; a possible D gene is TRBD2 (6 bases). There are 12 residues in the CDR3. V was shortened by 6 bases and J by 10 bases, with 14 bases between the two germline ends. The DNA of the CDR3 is TGTGCCAGCAGCCTGACTAGTAGCGCGCAGTATTTT. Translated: CASSLTSSAQYF.

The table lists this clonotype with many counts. CDR3 bases: TGTGCCAGCTCACGACAGGGGAACACTGAAGCTTTCTTT. Translating it yields CASSRQGNTEAFF. The gene calls are TRBV18 and TRBJ1-1; 7 bases line up with TRBD1. J was trimmed by 1 base and V by 4 bases; bases with no gene match: 0. Germline-derived CDR1 and CDR2 are KGHSH and LQKENI. The length of the CDR3 is 13 residues.

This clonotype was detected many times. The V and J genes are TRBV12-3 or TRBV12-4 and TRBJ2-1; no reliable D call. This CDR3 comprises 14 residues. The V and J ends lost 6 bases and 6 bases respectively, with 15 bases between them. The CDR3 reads CASSFQHSGNEQFF. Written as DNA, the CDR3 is TGTGCCAGCAGCTTTCAGCACTCTGGCAATGAGCAGTTCTTC.

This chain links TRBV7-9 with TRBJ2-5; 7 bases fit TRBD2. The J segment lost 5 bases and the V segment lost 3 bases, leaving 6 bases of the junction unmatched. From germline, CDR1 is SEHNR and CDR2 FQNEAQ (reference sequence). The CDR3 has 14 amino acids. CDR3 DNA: TGTGCCAGCAGCTTCCGCGGGAGCCGCGAGACCCAGTACTTC. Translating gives CASSFRGSRETQYF.

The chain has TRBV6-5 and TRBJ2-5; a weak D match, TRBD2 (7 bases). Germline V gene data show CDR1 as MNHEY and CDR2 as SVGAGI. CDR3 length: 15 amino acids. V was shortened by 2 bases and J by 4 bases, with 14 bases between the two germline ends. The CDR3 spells CASSYGGAFGETQYF. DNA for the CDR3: TGTGCCAGCAGTTACGGGGGGGCGTTTGGAGAGACCCAGTACTTC.

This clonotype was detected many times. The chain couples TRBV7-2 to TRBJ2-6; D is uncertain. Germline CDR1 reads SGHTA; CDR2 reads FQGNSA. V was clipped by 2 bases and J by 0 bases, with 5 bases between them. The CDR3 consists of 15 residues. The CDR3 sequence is CASSLSGSGANVLTF. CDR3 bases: TGTGCCAGCAGCTTAAGTGGCTCTGGGGCCAACGTCCTGACTTTC.

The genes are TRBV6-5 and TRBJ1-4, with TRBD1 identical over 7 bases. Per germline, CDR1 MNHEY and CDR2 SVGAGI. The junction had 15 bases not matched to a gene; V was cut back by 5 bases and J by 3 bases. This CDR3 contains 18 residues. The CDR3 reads CASSPKRGRRSANEKLFF. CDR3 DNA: TGTGCCAGCAGTCCGAAGAGGGGGCGAAGATCTGCTAATGAAAAACTGTTTTTT.

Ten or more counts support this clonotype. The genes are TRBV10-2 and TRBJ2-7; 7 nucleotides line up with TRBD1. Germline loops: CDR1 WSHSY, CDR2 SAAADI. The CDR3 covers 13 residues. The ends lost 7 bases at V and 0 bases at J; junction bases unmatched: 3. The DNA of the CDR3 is TGCGCCAGCATGACAGGGCACTCCTACGAGCAGTACTTC. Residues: CASMTGHSYEQYF.

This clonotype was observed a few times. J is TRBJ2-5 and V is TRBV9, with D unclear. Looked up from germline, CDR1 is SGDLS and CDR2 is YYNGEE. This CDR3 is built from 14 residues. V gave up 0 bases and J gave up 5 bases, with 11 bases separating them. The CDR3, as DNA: TGTGCCAGCAGCGTAGGGGTAGGCATGGAGACCCAGTACTTC. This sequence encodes CASSVGVGMETQYF.

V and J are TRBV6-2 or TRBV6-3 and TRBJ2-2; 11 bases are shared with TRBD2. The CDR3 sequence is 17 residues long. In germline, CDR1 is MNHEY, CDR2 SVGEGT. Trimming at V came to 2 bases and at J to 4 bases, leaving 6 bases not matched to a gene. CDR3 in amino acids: CASSYQPGTSGTGELFF. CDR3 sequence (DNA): TGTGCCAGCAGTTACCAGCCAGGGACTAGCGGCACCGGGGAGCTGTTTTTT.

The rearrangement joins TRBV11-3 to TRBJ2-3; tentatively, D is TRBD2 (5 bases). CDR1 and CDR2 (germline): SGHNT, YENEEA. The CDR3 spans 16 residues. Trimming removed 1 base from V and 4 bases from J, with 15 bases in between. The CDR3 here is CASSLGGGRAPDTQYF. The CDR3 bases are TGTGCCAGCAGCTTAGGCGGAGGTCGGGCCCCAGATACGCAGTATTTT.

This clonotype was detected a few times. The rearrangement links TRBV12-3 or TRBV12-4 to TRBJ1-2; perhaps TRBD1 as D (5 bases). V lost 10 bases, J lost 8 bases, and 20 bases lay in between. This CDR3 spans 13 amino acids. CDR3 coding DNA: TGTGCCACCCAACTTTCCCGGGGCGAAGGCTACACCTTC. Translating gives CATQLSRGEGYTF.

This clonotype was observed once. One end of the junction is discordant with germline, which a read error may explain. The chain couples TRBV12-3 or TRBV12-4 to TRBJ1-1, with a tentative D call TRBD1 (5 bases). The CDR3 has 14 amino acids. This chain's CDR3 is CSSSFWGEVTEAFF. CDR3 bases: TGTTCCAGCAGTTTCTGGGGCGAGGTCACTGAAGCTTTCTTT.

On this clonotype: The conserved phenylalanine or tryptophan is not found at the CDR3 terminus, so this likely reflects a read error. The CDR3 nucleotides are TGCGCCAGCAGCCATGCGGTTCCCGGGACAGTCTATGGCTACACCTGC. This encodes CASSHAVPGTVYGYTC. The chain is built from TRBV5-1 and TRBJ1-2; TRBD1 aligns across 7 bases. The CDR3 has 16 amino acids. The junction had 13 bases not matched to a gene; V was cut back by 4 bases and J by 4 bases. Germline assignment: CDR1 SGHRS and CDR2 YFSETQ.